The entry below describes one TCR beta chain. What antigen it recognizes has not been identified. The sample holds no much larger clone one base away, and base qualities are not on file. Including cysteine and phenylalanine, the CDR3 has 11 amino acids. Of all the DNA, just the CDR3 is kept, 33 bases in frame from base 1. The germline V gene (reference sequence) sets CDR1 to DFQATT and CDR2 to SNEGSKA. Trimmed from V: 6 bases; trimmed from J: 8 bases; junction bases lacking a gene match: 3. This entry is derived from a study of beta chain features in type 1 diabetes (dated 2018 in TCRdb). As for the study more broadly: Mean age, gender distribution, total cell number and subset yield did not differ between patients and healthy donors. In the study, recently diagnosed type 1 diabetes patients and matched healthy donors were compared on the TCRB repertoires of their sorted circulating CD4+ T cell subsets. A total of over 90,000,000 sorted cells were examined across all samples, and a strong correlation was observed between cell number per subset and RNA yield. Whereas all 30 or so donors provided naive and central memory subsets, regulatory and stem cell-like memory subsets were isolated from just 8 patients and about eight healthy donors.

A single peripheral blood draw of around 120 mL on average was collected from each donor into heparinised tubes. A BD FACSAria II was used to sort naive, central memory, regulatory and stem cell-like memory CD4+ T cells with a panel that included CD45RO, CCR7, CD25, CD127, CD95 and CD27. A purity above 95% was achieved for all sorted populations. Right away, PBMCs were isolated by Lymphoprep density gradient centrifugation and were stained directly, with no culture step. So that batch effects would be minimized, each experiment stained and sorted samples in pairs, pairing one healthy donor with one patient. Points the paper makes about the study in general: A moderate but significant shortening of TCRB CDR3 length was observed in type 1 diabetes patients in all four CD4+ subsets. Because cDNA was sequenced instead of genomic DNA, highly expressing activated cells could be over-represented, though the groups showed no difference in activation or CD3 levels. HLA sub-analyses involved small numbers of individuals, so any influence of HLA type on TCRB rearrangement remained unresolved. Patients with type 1 diabetes made fewer insertions and deleted more nucleotides at VDJ recombination sites, implying thymic rearrangement abnormalities. Naive, central memory and regulatory TCRB repertoires appeared to be more similar among patients than among healthy donors. Shorter templates might be favored by PCR, yet because patient and control samples were amplified and corrected together, any such skew would affect both groups equally.

The entire amount of isolated RNA was reverse transcribed using the High Capacity cDNA Reverse Transcription Kit, so the sequenced TCRB transcripts were expressed ones. Deep immunoSEQ sequencing was applied to naive, central memory and regulatory T cell samples, giving an average of roughly 3.5 million total reads per sample. After sorted cells were lysed in RLT buffer, RNA was extracted with DNase-treated RNeasy Micro or Mini kits, with the choice depending on cell number. Each cell subset was processed on its own to prevent cross-contamination, while patient and healthy donor samples were processed together. Using the immunoSEQ multiplex PCR, TCRB sequences were amplified from cDNA into 87-bp fragments spanning the CDR3 region. Sequencing of the amplicons was performed on the Illumina HiSeq platform. The authors' pipeline ran thus. Synthetic template baselines were used to correct PCR bias computationally, reads within Hamming distance 2 were collapsed, and singletons that could not be merged were discarded. Reads were aligned against IMGT to assign V, D and J genes, CDR3 length and insertions or deletions at six rearrangement sites. Within each subset, clonotype counts were normalized to sorted cell number, and only after that were true diversity and Gini coefficients computed with the tcR R package. The overlap coefficient, calculated on TCRB nucleotide sequences, was used to quantify repertoire sharing. Out-of-frame TCRB sequences from naive cells were analyzed as a proxy for the pre-selection repertoire. The table was pulled from immuneACCESS by TCRdb, which kept in-frame rearrangements only. Such tables lose some clones; where checked, under half of the loss comes from unresolved V genes, and the rest has no known cause. The D gene and trimming were derived from the DNA, and the V and J assignments and clone size from that table. Across this sample there are about 150,000 clones, with 10% seen only once. The ten most abundant clones make up under 1.5% of the sample.

This chain is built from TRBV20-1 and TRBJ2-2, with 7 junctional bases fitting TRBD2. The receptor comes from a man aged 18 to 35 in good health. Material: naive CD4+ T cells from blood. Read against the paper, the sample's cell subset or site label means: true naive CD4+ T cells. Read as DNA, the sequence is TGCAGTGCCTTGCGGGGGGGGGAGCTGTTTTTT. This yields the protein CSALRGGELFF.